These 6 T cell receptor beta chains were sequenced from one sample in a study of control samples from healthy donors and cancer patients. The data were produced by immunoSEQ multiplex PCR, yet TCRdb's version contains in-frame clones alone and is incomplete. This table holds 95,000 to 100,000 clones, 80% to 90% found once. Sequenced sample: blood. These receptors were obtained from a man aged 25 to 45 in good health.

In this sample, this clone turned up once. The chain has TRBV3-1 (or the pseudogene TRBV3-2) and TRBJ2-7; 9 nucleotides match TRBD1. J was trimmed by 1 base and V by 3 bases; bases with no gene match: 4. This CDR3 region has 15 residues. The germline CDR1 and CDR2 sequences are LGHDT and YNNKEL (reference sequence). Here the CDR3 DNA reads TGTGCCAGCAGCCAGGACAGGGGATTATCCTACGAGCAGTACTTC. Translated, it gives CASSQDRGLSYEQYF.

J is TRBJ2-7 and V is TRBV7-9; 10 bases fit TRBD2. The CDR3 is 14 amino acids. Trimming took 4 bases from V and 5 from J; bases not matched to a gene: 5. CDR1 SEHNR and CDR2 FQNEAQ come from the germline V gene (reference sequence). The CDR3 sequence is CASSSLAGWDEQYF. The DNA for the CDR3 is TGTGCCAGCAGCTCACTAGCGGGATGGGACGAGCAGTACTTC.

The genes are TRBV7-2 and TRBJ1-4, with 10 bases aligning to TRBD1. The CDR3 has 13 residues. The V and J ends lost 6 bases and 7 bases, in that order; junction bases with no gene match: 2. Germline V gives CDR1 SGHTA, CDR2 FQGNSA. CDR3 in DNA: TGTGCCAGCAGTCGGGACAGGGGTGAAAAACTGTTTTTT. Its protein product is CASSRDRGEKLFF. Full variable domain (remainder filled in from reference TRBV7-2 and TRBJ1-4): GAGVSQSPSNKVTEKGKDVELRCDPISGHTALYWYRQSLGQGLEFLIYFQGNSAPDKSGLPSDRFSAERTGGSVSTLTIQRTQQEDSAVYLCASSRDRGEKLFFGSGTQLSVL.

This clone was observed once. In DNA, the CDR3 is TGTGCCAGTAGTACTGACAGGTATAGCAATCAGCCCCAGCATTTT. Its protein product is CASSTDRYSNQPQHF. This chain joins TRBV19 and TRBJ1-5; D is possibly TRBD1 (6 bases). V shed 4 bases and J shed 0 bases, with 10 bases lying between them. This CDR3 contains 15 residues. Germline V gene data show CDR1 as LNHDA and CDR2 as SQIVND (reference sequence).

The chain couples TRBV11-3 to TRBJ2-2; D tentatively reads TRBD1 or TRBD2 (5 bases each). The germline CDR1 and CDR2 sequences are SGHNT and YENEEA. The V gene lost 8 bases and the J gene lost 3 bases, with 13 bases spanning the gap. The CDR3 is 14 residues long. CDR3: CASARDRHTGELFF. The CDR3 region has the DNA TGTGCCAGCGCGAGGGACCGACACACCGGGGAGCTGTTTTTT.

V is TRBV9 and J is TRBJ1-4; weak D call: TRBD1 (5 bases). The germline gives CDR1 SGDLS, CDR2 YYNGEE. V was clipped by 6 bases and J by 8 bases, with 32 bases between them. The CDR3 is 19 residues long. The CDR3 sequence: CASNLPGPISRGVREKLFF. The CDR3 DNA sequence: TGTGCCAGCAACTTACCGGGCCCTATTTCTCGGGGGGTTCGGGAAAAACTGTTTTTT.